This TCR beta chain derives from a study of blood T cell repertoires in COVID-19. Across the study: The study drew acute and convalescent COVID-19 samples from the United States, Italy and Spain.

Per the original data handling: From reference gene primer amplification, estimates of nucleated cell counts were derived. The method was immunoSEQ multiplex PCR; TCRdb's version includes in-frame clones alone and lacks a portion of them. The DNA gave D and trimming, while V, J and clone size come from that table. The table has 200,000 to 250,000 clones, roughly 90% seen once. The CDR3 covers 13 residues. The V gene lost 0 bases and the J gene lost 5 bases, with 5 bases spanning the gap. From germline, CDR1 is LNHDA and CDR2 SQIVND (reference sequence). Input material: PBMCs or T cells enriched from blood (not recorded which). This rearrangement joins TRBV19 to TRBJ1-5, with no clear D. This receptor was taken from a man between 18 and 29 years old with acute COVID-19. The CDR3 protein is CASSIDTDQPQHF. The DNA for the CDR3 is TGTGCCAGTAGTATAGATACAGATCAGCCCCAGCATTTT.